The clone carrying this T cell receptor (beta chain) was recorded many times. Its antigen is undetermined. There were only healthy Caucasians among the donors. TCRdb ran MiXCR on the 5' RACE reads and lists one entry per CDR3 protein. This table holds under 1 million distinct CDR3 sequences, roughly an eighth found once. V lost 0 bases and J lost 7; bases outside the gene matches: 11. The CDR3 has 17 amino acids. This specimen belongs to a study of identical twins. Study findings and constraints: Models predicted less out-of-frame TCR alpha sharing in monozygotic twins than was found. These conclusions were based on statistical analysis (cross-sectional, not following the same donors).

These data also formed part of another study, on yellow fever vaccine responses in identical twins.

The chain has TRBV12-3 or TRBV12-4 and TRBJ2-7; 11 nucleotides line up with TRBD2. The specimen was PBMCs. The receptor was isolated from a woman in her late teens or twenties in good health. CDR3 in DNA: TGTGCCAGCAGTTTAGCGCTGACTAGCGGGACCTTTGAGGAGCAGTACTTC. Its translation is CASSLALTSGTFEEQYF.